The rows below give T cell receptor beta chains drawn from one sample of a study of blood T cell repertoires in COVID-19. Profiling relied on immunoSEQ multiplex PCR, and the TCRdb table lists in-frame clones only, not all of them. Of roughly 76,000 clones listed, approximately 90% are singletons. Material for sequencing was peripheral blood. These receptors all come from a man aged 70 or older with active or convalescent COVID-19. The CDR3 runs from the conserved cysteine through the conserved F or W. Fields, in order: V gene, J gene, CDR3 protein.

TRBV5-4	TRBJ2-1	CASSSRSDEQFF
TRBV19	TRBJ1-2	CASSPGTGGRGYTF
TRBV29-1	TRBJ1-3	CSVESAATSGNTIYF
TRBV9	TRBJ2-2	CASSVTLAEASGELFF
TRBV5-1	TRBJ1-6	CASSLGQGNSPLHF
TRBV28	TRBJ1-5	CASSFYLVLRTGDHKSNQPQHF
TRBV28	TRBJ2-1	CASSPGTSGSGGVSYNEQFF
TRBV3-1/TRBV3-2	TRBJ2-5	CASSLPRQKETQYF
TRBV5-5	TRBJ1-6	CASSWRGDNSPLHF
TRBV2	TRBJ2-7	CASRVVPREQYF
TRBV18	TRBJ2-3	CASSFRTQPSTDTQYF
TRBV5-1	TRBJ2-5	CASSLTRRETQYF
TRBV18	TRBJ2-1	CASSLRLAQFF
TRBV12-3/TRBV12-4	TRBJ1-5	CASSQAGQPQHF
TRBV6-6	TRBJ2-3	CASTQREWYTDTQYF
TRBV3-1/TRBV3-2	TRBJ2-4	CASSQARTGTAQYF
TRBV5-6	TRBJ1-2	CASSTAGDYGYTF
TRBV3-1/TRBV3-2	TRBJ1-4	CASSQDSGYNEKLFF
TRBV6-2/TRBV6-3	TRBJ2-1	CASSRPVAGGNEQFF
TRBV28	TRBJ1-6	CASSLPIQGYNSPFHF
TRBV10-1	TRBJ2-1	CASRPSGTGSYNEQFF
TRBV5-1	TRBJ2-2	CASSLGYGELFF
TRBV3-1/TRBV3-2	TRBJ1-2	CASSQDGGSGYTF
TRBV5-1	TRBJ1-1	CASSMGQGARAEAFF
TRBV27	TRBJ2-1	CASRRGQGFVNEQFF
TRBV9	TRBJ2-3	CASSGGTSKDTQYF
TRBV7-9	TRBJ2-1	CASSYLGAAIDNEQFF
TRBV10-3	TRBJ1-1	CATTNDRANTEAFF
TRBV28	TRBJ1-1	CASSLGATDREAFF
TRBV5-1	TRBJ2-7	CASSPGLAGSHEQYF
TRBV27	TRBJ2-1	CASSLRGLAGPYNEQFF
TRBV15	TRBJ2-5	CATSRVAGAGETQYF
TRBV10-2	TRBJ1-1	CASSGLHLGNTEAFF
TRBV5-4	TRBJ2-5	CASSLVKLAGGYETQYF
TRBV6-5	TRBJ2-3	CASSYGQGITDTQYF
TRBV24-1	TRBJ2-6	CATSDQGSGANVLTF
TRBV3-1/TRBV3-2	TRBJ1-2	CASSQETVGYTF
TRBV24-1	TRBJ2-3	CATSDLVGRGSTDTQYF
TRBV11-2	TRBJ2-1	CASSRSGTSGRAAEQFF
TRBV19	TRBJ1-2	CASSPGTGWNYGYTF
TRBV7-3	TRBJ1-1	CASSFQGRTEAFF
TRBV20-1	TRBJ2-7	CSARDTYEQYF
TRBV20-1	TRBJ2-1	CSASGTSGGSYNEQFF
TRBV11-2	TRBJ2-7	CASSLSPGREQYF
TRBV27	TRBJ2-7	CASSTLGGFPSYEQYF
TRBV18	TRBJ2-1	CASSPGPNYYNEQFF
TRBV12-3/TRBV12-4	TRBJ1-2	CASTLTGGYGYTF
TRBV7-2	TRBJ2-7	CASSFSGHSYEQYF
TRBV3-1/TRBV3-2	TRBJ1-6	CASSRLPRDRGFKSYNSPLHF
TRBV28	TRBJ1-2	CASSLTWPSNYGYTF
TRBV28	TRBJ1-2	CASSPGLYGYTF
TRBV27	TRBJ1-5	CATRPRGQGSNQPQHF
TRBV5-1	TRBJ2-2	CASTRELLPGELFF
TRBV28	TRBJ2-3	CASSFGTNTDTQYF
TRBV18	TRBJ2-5	CASSPSPGTGGAWYF
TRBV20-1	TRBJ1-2	CSARLVDGYTF
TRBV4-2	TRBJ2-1	CASSQVLPTIYYNEQFF